The table lists the clone carrying this TCR beta chain with a few counts. Unique molecular identifiers were incorporated when the TCRbeta library was constructed. TCRdb itself ran the PCR reads through MiXCR, one entry per CDR3 protein. The sample has about 640,000 distinct CDR3 sequences; approximately 16% are singletons. CDR3 size: 12 residues. V was clipped by 8 bases and J by 7 bases, with 11 bases between them. Germline V gene data show CDR1 as SGHVS and CDR2 as FNYEAQ. The data are from a study of T-cell reconstitution after alpha-beta-depleted transplantation in children. The receptor was isolated from a human donor who donated a stem cell graft to a child with acute myeloid leukemia. The chain has TRBV7-6 and TRBJ2-2; no definite D call. Source: PBMCs from the stem cell graft donor, taken from the stem cell graft. CDR3 sequence reads: CASGFLGGELFF. CDR3 nucleotides: TGTGCCAGCGGGTTCCTTGGCGGGGAGCTGTTTTTT. Together with reference TRBV7-6 and TRBJ2-2, the CDR3 gives the full variable domain: GAGVSQSPRYKVTKRGQDVALRCDPISGHVSLYWYRQALGQGPEFLTYFNYEAQQDKSGLPNDRFSAERPEGSISTLTIQRTEQRDSAMYRCASGFLGGELFFGEGSRLTVL.